Described below is a single TCR beta chain sequence and its context. The target of this receptor is not known. It has no much larger one-base neighbor in the sample; base qualities were not kept. These data originate in a study of lymphopenia after photon versus proton radiotherapy (dated by TCRdb to between 2018 and 2020). Regarding the study in general: In patients with gastrointestinal tumors who developed high-grade lymphopenia, the study compared the immunological effects of photon radiation therapy with those of proton radiation therapy. The 20 or so patients in the cohort had gastrointestinal tumors, were treated with either photon or proton therapy, and subsequently developed lymphopenia. The study was designed to characterize how the impact on the immune system differs between the two radiation modalities. On the study overall, not on this receptor specifically: Across the cohort, an inverse correlation was found between a larger post-nadir drop in TCR diversity and overall survival time among patients who died. After the lymphocyte count nadir, oligoclonal expansion, especially of CD8+ Temra cells, was observed in photon-treated repertoires, and the drop in diversity was driven by this expansion. During treatment, patients who received photon therapy lost naive T cells and TCR diversity and gained effector/memory populations, whereas patients who received proton therapy remained relatively stable. The survival association was examined only in patients who died, and the authors described better survival with proton therapy as a possibility, not as a demonstrated result.

The library relied on the immunoSEQ multiplex PCR assay. Alongside multiparametric flow cytometry, deep sequencing of rearranged TCR beta loci was used to profile the T cell repertoires. Entries here come from immuneACCESS through TCRdb and include only in-frame sequences with V and J called. Some clones fail to appear in such tables; in the studies checked, an unresolved V gene covers under half of the shortfall, and the cause of the remainder is unknown. Across this sample there are about 30,000 clones, with 94% seen only once. Approximately 0.72% of the sample goes to the ten largest clones. For CDR1 and CDR2, the germline V gene lists KGHSH and LQKENI. The CDR3 has 16 amino acids, counting the end cysteine and phenylalanine. CDR3 DNA is the only sequence kept; it has 48 bases, read in frame from the first base. Trimming takes 3 bases off V and 0 bases off J; junction bases not matched to a gene: 5.

Recombination joined TRBV18 with TRBJ1-1, with 9 bases matching TRBD1. The specimen comprised peripheral blood, sampled from a patient treated with photon-based radiotherapy. The clonotype was recovered from a woman aged 50 to 65 with cholangiocarcinoma. The DNA reads as follows: TGTGCCAGCTCACCTACGGACAGGGGCATGAACACTGAAGCTTTCTTT. Translated, it reads CASSPTDRGMNTEAFF.